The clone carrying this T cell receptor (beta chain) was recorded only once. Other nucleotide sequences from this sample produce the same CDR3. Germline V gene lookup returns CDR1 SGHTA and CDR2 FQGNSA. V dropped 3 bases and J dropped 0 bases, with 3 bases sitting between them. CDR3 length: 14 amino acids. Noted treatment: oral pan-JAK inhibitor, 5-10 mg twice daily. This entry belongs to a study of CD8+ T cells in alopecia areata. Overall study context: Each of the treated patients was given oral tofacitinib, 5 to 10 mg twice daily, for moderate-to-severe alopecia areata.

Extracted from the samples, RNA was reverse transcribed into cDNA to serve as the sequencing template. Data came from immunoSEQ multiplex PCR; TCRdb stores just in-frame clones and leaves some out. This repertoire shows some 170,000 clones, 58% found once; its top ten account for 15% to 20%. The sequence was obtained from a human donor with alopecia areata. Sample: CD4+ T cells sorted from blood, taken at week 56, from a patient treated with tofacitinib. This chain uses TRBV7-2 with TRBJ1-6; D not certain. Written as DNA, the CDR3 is TGTGCCAGCAGCTTGAGCTCCTATAATTCACCCCTCCACTTT. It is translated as CASSLSSYNSPLHF.